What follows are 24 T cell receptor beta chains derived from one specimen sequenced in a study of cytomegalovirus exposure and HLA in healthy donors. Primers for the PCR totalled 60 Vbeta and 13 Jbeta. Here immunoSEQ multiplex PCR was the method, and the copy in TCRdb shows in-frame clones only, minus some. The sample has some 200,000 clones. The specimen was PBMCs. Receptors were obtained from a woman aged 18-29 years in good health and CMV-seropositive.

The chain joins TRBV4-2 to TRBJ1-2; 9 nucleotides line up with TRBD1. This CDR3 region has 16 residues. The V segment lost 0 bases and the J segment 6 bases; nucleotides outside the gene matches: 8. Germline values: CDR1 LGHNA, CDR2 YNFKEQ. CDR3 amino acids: CASSQEMDRGFNGYTF. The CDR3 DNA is TGTGCCAGCAGCCAAGAGATGGACAGGGGTTTTAATGGCTACACCTTC.

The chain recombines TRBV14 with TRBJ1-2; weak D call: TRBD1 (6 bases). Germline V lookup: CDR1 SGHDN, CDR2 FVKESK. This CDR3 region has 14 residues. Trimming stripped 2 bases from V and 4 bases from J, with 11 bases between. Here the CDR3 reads CASSQMTGGYGYTF. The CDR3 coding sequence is TGTGCCAGCAGCCAAATGACAGGCGGCTATGGCTACACCTTC.

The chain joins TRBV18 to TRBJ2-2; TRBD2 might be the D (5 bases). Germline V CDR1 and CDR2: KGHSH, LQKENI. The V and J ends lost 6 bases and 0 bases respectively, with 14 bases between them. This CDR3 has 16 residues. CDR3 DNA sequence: TGTGCCAGCTCTCCCCTAGGAGGAACGAACACCGGGGAGCTGTTTTTT. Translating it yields CASSPLGGTNTGELFF.

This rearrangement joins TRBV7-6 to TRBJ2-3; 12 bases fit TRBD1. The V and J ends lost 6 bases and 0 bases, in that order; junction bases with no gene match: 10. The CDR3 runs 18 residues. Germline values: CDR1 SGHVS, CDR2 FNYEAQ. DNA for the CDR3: TGTGCCAGCAGTAGGAATCCCGGGACAGGGGGCAGCACAGATACGCAGTATTTT. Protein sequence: CASSRNPGTGGSTDTQYF.

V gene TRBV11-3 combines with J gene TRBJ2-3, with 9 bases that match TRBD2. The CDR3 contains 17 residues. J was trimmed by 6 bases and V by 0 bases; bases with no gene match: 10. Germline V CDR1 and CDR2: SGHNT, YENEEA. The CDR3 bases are TGTGCCAGCAGCTTAGATGCCCCCGGGACTAGCATGGATACGCAGTATTTT. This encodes CASSLDAPGTSMDTQYF.

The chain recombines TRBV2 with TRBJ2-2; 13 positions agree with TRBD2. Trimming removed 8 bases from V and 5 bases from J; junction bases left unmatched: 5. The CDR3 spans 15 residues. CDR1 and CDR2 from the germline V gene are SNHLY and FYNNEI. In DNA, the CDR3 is TGTGCCAGCCGACTAGCGGGAGGTCGGACCGGGGAGCTGTTTTTT. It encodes CASRLAGGRTGELFF.

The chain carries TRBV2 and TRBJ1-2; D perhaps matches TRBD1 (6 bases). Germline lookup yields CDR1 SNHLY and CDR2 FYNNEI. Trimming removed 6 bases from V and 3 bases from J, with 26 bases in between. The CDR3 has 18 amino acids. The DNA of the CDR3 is TGTGCCAGCAGCCTAGGGCCTATTACAGGGATTATTGACTATGGCTACACCTTC. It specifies CASSLGPITGIIDYGYTF. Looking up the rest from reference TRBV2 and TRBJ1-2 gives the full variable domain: EPEVTQTPSHQVTQMGQEVILRCVPISNHLYFYWYRQILGQKVEFLVSFYNNEISEKSEIFDDQFSVERPDGSNFTLKIRSTKLEDSAMYFCASSLGPITGIIDYGYTFGSGTRLTVV.

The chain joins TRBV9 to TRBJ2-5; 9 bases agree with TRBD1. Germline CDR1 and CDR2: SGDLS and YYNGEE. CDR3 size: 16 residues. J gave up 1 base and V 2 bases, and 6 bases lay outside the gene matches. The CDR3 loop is CASSVRTGGLQETQYF. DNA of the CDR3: TGTGCCAGCAGCGTCCGAACAGGGGGCCTCCAAGAGACCCAGTACTTC.

This CDR3 reads CASSSRLAVEGGELFF. DNA of the CDR3: TGTGCCAGCAGCTCCCGGCTAGCGGTAGAGGGCGGGGAGCTGTTTTTT. J is TRBJ2-2 and V is TRBV7-9, with TRBD2 matching 7 bases. In germline, CDR1 is SEHNR, CDR2 FQNEAQ (reference sequence). J gave up 7 bases and V 4 bases, and 12 bases lay outside the gene matches. The length of the CDR3 is 16 residues.

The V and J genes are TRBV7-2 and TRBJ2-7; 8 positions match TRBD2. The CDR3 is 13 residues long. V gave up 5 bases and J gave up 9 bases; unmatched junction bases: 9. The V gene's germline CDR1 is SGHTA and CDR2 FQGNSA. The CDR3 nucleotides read TGTGCCAGCAGCCCACCGGGGGGGTGGGGGCAGTACTTC. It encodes CASSPPGGWGQYF.

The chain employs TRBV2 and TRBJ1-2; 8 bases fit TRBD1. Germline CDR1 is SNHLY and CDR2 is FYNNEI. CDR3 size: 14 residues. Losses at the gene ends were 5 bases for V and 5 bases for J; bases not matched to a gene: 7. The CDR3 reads CASSNQQGEYGYTF. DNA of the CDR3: TGTGCCAGCAGTAACCAACAGGGGGAGTATGGCTACACCTTC.

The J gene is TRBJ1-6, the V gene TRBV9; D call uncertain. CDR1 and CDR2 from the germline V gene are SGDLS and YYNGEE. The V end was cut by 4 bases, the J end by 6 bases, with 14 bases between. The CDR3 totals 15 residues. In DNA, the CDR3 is TGTGCCAGCAGCTTTTACTCCGGCGGTAATTCACCCCTCCACTTT. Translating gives CASSFYSGGNSPLHF. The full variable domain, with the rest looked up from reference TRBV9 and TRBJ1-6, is DSGVTQTPKHLITATGQRVTLRCSPRSGDLSVYWYQQSLDQGLQFLIQYYNGEERAKGNILERFSAQQFPDLHSELNLSSLELGDSALYFCASSFYSGGNSPLHFGNGTRLTVT.

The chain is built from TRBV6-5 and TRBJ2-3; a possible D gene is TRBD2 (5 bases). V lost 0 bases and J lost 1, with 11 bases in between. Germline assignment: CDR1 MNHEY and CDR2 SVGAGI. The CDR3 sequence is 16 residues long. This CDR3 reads CASSYSSSSGTDTQYF. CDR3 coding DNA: TGTGCCAGCAGTTACTCCTCTAGCTCGGGCACAGATACGCAGTATTTT.

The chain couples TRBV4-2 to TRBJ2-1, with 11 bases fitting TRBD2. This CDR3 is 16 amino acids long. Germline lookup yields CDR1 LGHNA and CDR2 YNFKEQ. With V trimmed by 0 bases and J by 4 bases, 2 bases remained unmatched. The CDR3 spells CASSQEGTSGYNEQFF. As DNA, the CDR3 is TGTGCCAGCAGCCAAGAAGGGACTAGCGGATACAATGAGCAGTTCTTC.

The CDR3 DNA reads TGCGCCAGCAGCTTGGGAGCGGGAGCAATGACCTACAATGAGCAGTTCTTC. This translates into CASSLGAGAMTYNEQFF. V and J are TRBV5-1 and TRBJ2-1; 8 nucleotides line up with TRBD2. This CDR3 is built from 17 residues. Trimming cost V 0 bases and J 2 bases; bases outside gene matches: 7. The germline V gene has CDR1 SGHRS and CDR2 YFSETQ.

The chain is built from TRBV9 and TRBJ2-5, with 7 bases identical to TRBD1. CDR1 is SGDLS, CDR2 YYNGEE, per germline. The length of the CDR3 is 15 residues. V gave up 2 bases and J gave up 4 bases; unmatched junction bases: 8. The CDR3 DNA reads TGTGCCAGCAGCGTCCAGGGACAGCTGGTAGAGACCCAGTACTTC. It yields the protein CASSVQGQLVETQYF.

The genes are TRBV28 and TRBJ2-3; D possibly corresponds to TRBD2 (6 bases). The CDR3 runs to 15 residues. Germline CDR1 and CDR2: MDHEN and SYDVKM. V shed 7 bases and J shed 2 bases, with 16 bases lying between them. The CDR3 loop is CASTPRDSLTDTQYF. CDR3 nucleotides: TGTGCCAGCACTCCCCGGGACTCTCTCACAGATACGCAGTATTTT.

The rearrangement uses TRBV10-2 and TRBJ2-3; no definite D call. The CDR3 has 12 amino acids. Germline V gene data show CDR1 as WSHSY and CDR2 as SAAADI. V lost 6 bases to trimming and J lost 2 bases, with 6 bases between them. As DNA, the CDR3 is TGCGCCAGCAGAGCGCCCACAGATACGCAGTATTTT. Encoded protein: CASRAPTDTQYF.

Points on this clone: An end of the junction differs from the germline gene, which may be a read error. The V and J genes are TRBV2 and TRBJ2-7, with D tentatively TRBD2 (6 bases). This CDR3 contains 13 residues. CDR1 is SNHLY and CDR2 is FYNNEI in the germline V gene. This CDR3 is CASSPLGGTAPRF. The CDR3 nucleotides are TGTGCCAGCAGTCCCTTAGGAGGGACGGCGCCAAGGTTC. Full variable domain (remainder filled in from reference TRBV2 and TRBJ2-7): EPEVTQTPSHQVTQMGQEVILRCVPISNHLYFYWYRQILGQKVEFLVSFYNNEISEKSEIFDDQFSVERPDGSNFTLKIRSTKLEDSAMYFCASSPLGGTAPRFGPGTRLTVT.

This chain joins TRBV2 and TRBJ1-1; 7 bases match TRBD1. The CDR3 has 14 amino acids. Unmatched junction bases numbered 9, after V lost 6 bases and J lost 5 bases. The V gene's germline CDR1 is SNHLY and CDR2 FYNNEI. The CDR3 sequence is CASRQGSVGTEAFF. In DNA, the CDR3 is TGTGCCAGCAGACAGGGGTCTGTGGGAACTGAAGCTTTCTTT.

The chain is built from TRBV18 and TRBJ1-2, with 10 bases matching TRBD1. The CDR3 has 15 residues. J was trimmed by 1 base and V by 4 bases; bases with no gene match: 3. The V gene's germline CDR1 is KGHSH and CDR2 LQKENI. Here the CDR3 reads CASSLGTGDNYGYTF. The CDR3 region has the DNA TGTGCCAGCTCACTGGGGACAGGGGATAACTATGGCTACACCTTC. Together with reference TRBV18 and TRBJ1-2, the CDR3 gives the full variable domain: NAGVMQNPRHLVRRRGQEARLRCSPMKGHSHVYWYRQLPEEGLKFMVYLQKENIIDESGMPKERFSAEFPKEGPSILRIQQVVRGDSAAYFCASSLGTGDNYGYTFGSGTRLTVV.

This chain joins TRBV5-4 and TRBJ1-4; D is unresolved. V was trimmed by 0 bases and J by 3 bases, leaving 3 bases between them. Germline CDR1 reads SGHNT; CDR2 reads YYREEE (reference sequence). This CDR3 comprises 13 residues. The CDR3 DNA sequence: TGTGCCAGCAGCTTGGGCGCTAATGAAAAACTGTTTTTT. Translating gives CASSLGANEKLFF.

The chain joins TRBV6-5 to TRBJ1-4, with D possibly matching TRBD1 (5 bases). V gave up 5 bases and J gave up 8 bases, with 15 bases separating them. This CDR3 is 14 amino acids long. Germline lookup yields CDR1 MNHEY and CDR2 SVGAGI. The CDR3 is CASSLGRRGEKLFF. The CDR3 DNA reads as TGTGCCAGCAGTCTAGGACGGAGGGGAGAAAAACTGTTTTTT.

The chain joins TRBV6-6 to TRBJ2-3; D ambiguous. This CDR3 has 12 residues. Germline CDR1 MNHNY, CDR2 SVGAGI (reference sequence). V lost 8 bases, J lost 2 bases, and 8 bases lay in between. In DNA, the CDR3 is TGTGCCAGCCAGGTCCCCACAGATACGCAGTATTTT. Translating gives CASQVPTDTQYF.